The 14 T cell receptor beta chains below come from one sample, sequenced in a study of T-cell memory formation after mild COVID-19. TCRdb independently ran MiXCR on the 5' RACE reads; one entry per CDR3 protein. Of about 340,000 distinct CDR3 sequences in the sample, around 21% were seen once. What was sequenced was PBMCs or a T cell subset sorted from them (not recorded which). All receptors come from an adult woman who had mild COVID-19 (a few samples of this study predate the infection). Cell type and time point are not known.

This clonotype came up a few times. The genes are TRBV6-5 and TRBJ2-7, with D tentatively TRBD2 (7 bases). V was clipped by 5 bases and J by 2 bases, with 13 bases between them. Germline V lookup: CDR1 MNHEY, CDR2 SVGAGI. This CDR3 has 14 amino acids. CDR3 region: CASSAEGGTYEQYF. CDR3 DNA sequence: TGTGCCAGCAGTGCGGAGGGGGGGACCTACGAGCAGTACTTC.

The chain recombines TRBV15 with TRBJ1-2; 7 bases line up with TRBD1. Germline V CDR1 and CDR2: LNHNV, YYDKDF (reference sequence). The CDR3 contains 14 residues. J lost 7 bases, V lost 0 bases, and 5 bases had no gene match. CDR3 sequence: CATSREGGGVGYTF. The CDR3 nucleotides are TGTGCCACCAGCAGAGAGGGAGGGGGCGTTGGCTACACCTTC. Combining the CDR3 with reference TRBV15 and TRBJ1-2 gives the whole variable domain DAMVIQNPRYQVTQFGKPVTLSCSQTLNHNVMYWYQQKSSQAPKLLFHYYDKDFNNEADTPDNFQSRRPNTSFCFLDIRSPGLGDTAMYLCATSREGGGVGYTFGSGTRLTVV.

The chain employs TRBV4-1 and TRBJ1-2; no definite D call. Between the trimmed V and J ends, which lost 3 bases and 3 bases, there was a span of 11 bases. The CDR3 extends over 14 amino acids. The germline CDR1 and CDR2 sequences are MGHRA and YSYEKL. CDR3 loop: CASSHHPQDYGYTF. CDR3 DNA sequence: TGCGCCAGCAGCCACCACCCTCAGGACTATGGCTACACCTTC.

CDR3 nucleotide sequence: TGCAGCGTCACCTGGGGCGGGGAGCTGTTTTTT. It yields the protein CSVTWGGELFF. The rearrangement links TRBV29-1 to TRBJ2-2; D not certain. Trimming cost V 6 bases and J 7 bases, with 9 bases left between them. This CDR3 has 11 residues. The germline V gene has CDR1 SQVTM and CDR2 ANQGSEA.

This clonotype was seen a handful of times. J is TRBJ2-7 and V is TRBV29-1; a weak D match, TRBD1 (5 bases). Germline assignment: CDR1 SQVTM and CDR2 ANQGSEA. CDR3 length: 13 amino acids. V was pared by 7 bases and J by 5 bases, with 18 bases between. DNA for the CDR3: TGCAGCGCCGGGCGGAAGCTAGGGGACGAGCAGTACTTC. This codes for CSAGRKLGDEQYF.

This clonotype was observed a handful of times. The chain carries TRBV5-1 and TRBJ1-2; TRBD1 matches at 7 bases. The CDR3 has 15 residues. V dropped 7 bases and J dropped 4; count of bases not matched to a gene: 13. CDR1 and CDR2 from the germline V gene are SGHRS and YFSETQ. The CDR3 is CASSEGQPGVYGYTF. CDR3 nucleotide sequence: TGCGCCAGCTCTGAGGGACAGCCCGGAGTCTATGGCTACACCTTC.

The genes are TRBV29-1 and TRBJ2-3, with 8 bases that match TRBD1. V shed 6 bases and J 5 bases; nucleotides not matched to a gene: 4. The CDR3 consists of 12 residues. Germline loops: CDR1 SQVTM, CDR2 ANQGSEA. CDR3 residues: CSVTGAGDTQYF. The CDR3 nucleotides are TGCAGCGTGACAGGGGCGGGAGATACGCAGTATTTT.

This sequence joins TRBV3-1 and TRBJ2-1; 8 nucleotides agree with TRBD1. The CDR3 extends over 13 amino acids. V was clipped by 7 bases and J by 6 bases; unmatched bases: 5. CDR1 LGHDT and CDR2 YNNKEL come from the germline V gene (reference sequence). The chain's CDR3 is CASIGQGGNEQFF. The DNA of the CDR3 is TGTGCCAGCATTGGACAGGGAGGCAATGAGCAGTTCTTC.

This clonotype was found a few times. The rearrangement uses TRBV7-2 and TRBJ2-6; 7 bases line up with TRBD1. Germline V gene data show CDR1 as SGHTA and CDR2 as FQGNSA. CDR3 length: 16 amino acids. With 5 bases clipped from V and 0 bases from J, the junction kept 4 bases outside the gene matches. The CDR3 reads CASSLRTGSGANVLTF. The DNA for the CDR3 is TGTGCCAGCAGCCTCCGGACAGGCTCTGGGGCCAACGTCCTGACTTTC. Looking up the rest from reference TRBV7-2 and TRBJ2-6 gives the full variable domain: GAGVSQSPSNKVTEKGKDVELRCDPISGHTALYWYRQSLGQGLEFLIYFQGNSAPDKSGLPSDRFSAERTGGSVSTLTIQRTQQEDSAVYLCASSLRTGSGANVLTFGAGSRLTVL.

CDR3 protein: CASSLLQRNYGYTF. The CDR3 nucleotides are TGCGCCAGCAGCTTGCTTCAGCGTAACTATGGCTACACCTTC. The chain joins TRBV5-1 to TRBJ1-2; unclear D gene. V gave up 1 base and J gave up 1 base, with 8 bases separating them. This CDR3 is built from 14 residues. CDR1 and CDR2 (germline): SGHRS, YFSETQ.

This clonotype was observed a few times. The chain links TRBV5-1 to TRBJ2-3; 8 bases are a match to TRBD1. Trimming took 1 base from V and 2 from J; bases not matched to a gene: 9. Germline V gives CDR1 SGHRS, CDR2 YFSETQ. The CDR3 is made up of 17 amino acids. The CDR3 reads CASSLSLGQGITDTQYF. DNA of the CDR3: TGCGCCAGCAGCTTGTCCCTAGGACAGGGTATCACAGATACGCAGTATTTT.

The CDR3 region has the DNA TGTGCCAGCATCCCTGACGCCCGGACAGTCACAAGACTGAACACTGAAGCTTTCTTT. This sequence encodes CASIPDARTVTRLNTEAFF. V is TRBV27 and J is TRBJ1-1, with D maybe TRBD1 (6 bases). Deletions cut 7 bases from V and 0 bases from J, with 27 bases between. Germline lookup yields CDR1 MNHEY and CDR2 SMNVEV (reference sequence). The CDR3 runs to 19 residues.

V gene TRBV20-1 combines with J gene TRBJ1-2; maybe TRBD1 (5 bases). V dropped 3 bases and J dropped 4 bases, with 18 bases sitting between them. The CDR3 has 15 amino acids. CDR1 and CDR2 from the germline V gene are DFQATT and SNEGSKA (reference sequence). CDR3: CSASRPPGTSYGYTF. CDR3 nucleotides: TGCAGTGCTAGTAGGCCTCCGGGGACTAGCTATGGCTACACCTTC.

This clonotype has a handful of counts. The gene calls are TRBV27 and TRBJ2-3; D is undetermined. Germline lookup yields CDR1 MNHEY and CDR2 SMNVEV (reference sequence). The CDR3 sequence is 15 residues long. Trimming shortened V by 0 bases and J by 1 base, and 8 bases separated the two germline ends. The CDR3: CASSLSTGGTDTQYF. The CDR3 bases are TGTGCCAGCAGTTTATCGACTGGAGGCACAGATACGCAGTATTTT.